The present entry profiles one T cell receptor (beta chain) with its context. Its antigen remains unidentified. At one end the junction does not follow the germline gene, possibly because of a read error. The data derive from a study of blood T cell repertoires in COVID-19 (dated by TCRdb to the early 2020s). Some background on the complete study: Collaborator samples came from the United States, Italy and Spain and covered acute and convalescent phases of COVID-19. Nearly every sample came with metadata listing a de-identified subject ID, COVID-19 status, age in years and sex. HLA class I and class II types, where available, came from metadata supplied by the sample provider rather than from assay-based typing. The material from the prospective study consisted of cDNA or gDNA derived from T cells, B-cell-depleted T cells, or PBMCs. The dataset comprised deeply sampled blood TCRbeta repertoires from subjects exposed to, actively infected with, or recovered from COVID-19. The samples were drawn from the first 160 participants of the ongoing ImmuneRACE study and from 950 to 1,500 subjects provided by 6 global collaborators. The repertoires were made available in a free public database intended to serve as a resource for research on the immune response to SARS-CoV-2. Here is what the overall study found, with its caveats: How much clinical and demographic metadata was included differed by source and by participant, and the metadata was provided uncurated.

The immunoSEQ Assay, a bias-controlled multiplex PCR, was used to amplify TCRbeta CDR3 regions from genomic DNA. Turning to the authors' computational methods: Nucleated cell counts per sample were estimated from amplification of reference gene primers within the assay. To quantify the absolute abundance of each unique TCRbeta CDR3 rearrangement, sequence reads were collapsed and filtered. Productive Simpson clonality was computed per sample as the square root of Simpson's diversity index over productive rearrangements. What TCRdb holds here is the immuneACCESS table cut down to in-frame rearrangements. Part of the clones is not present; checked against another copy, under half of the missing clones reflect an unresolved V gene, and the others are unexplained. V and J calls and clone size are those listed in that table; D and trimming were worked out from the DNA. This sample lists about 50,000 clones; approximately 84% were detected once. The ten largest clones add up to around a sixth of the sample.

As encoded in the germline V gene, CDR1 is MDHEN while CDR2 is SYDVKM. The CDR3 spans 14 residues, from the cysteine through the phenylalanine. The CDR3 DNA has 42 bases and is translated from base 1. Each collaborating institution followed its own protocols to collect whole blood in K2EDTA tubes. For TCRbeta analysis, collaborators shipped samples as frozen whole blood, isolated PBMCs, or DNA extracted from either of those sample types. The specimen was peripheral blood. The rearranged chain carries TRBV28 and TRBJ2-7, and possibly TRBD2, on 5 matching bases. The sequence was obtained from a man in his 70s with active COVID-19. The bases read TGTGCCAGCAGTTTATCCAGGACTCCCTACGGGCAGTACTTC. The resulting protein is CASSLSRTPYGQYF.